This T cell receptor (beta chain) was retrieved from a study of Graves' ophthalmopathy and Graves' hyperthyroidism. Study-wide results and caveats: The model flagged ophthalmopathy progression at roughly 71% sensitivity and around 72% specificity. Blood samples also showed most expanded thyroid clonotypes exceeding 0.001 frequency.

The germline V gene has CDR1 SGDLS and CDR2 YYNGEE. Trimming removed 5 bases from V and 2 bases from J, with 2 bases in between. This CDR3 contains 11 residues. The study recruited hyperthyroidism patients aged 18 to 65 who were newly diagnosed, under 2 months' duration. RNA transcripts yielded amplified TCR beta CDR3 regions. The library came from an HTBI-primed first-round RT-PCR and a second-round multiplex PCR. TCRdb passed the multiplex PCR reads through MiXCR, listing each CDR3 protein once. The sample comprises about 590,000 distinct CDR3 sequences, about 35% of which are singletons, and 3.5% to 5% rests with the top ten. This clonotype was picked up many times. No antigen is known for it.

The rearrangement uses TRBV9 and TRBJ1-3; D is ambiguous. Sequencing was carried out using peripheral blood or thyroid tissue (not recorded which). This receptor was taken from an adult man with Graves' hyperthyroidism. The CDR3 loop reads CASRTGNTIYF. CDR3 nucleotides: TGTGCCAGCAGAACTGGAAACACCATATATTTT. Variable domain in full (rest from reference TRBV9 and TRBJ1-3): DSGVTQTPKHLITATGQRVTLRCSPRSGDLSVYWYQQSLDQGLQFLIQYYNGEERAKGNILERFSAQQFPDLHSELNLSSLELGDSALYFCASRTGNTIYFGEGSWLTVV.